Below, 30 T cell receptor beta chains from the same sample are listed, as sequenced in a study of T-cell reconstitution after alpha-beta-depleted transplantation in children. Preparing the TCRbeta library involved the use of unique molecular identifiers. TCRdb re-called the PCR reads with MiXCR, one entry per CDR3 protein. The sample lists approximately 350,000 distinct CDR3 sequences, 16% occurring once. The input for sequencing was PBMCs, mostly from graft donor cells, taken 360 days after TCRalphabeta/CD19-depleted stem cell transplant. The receptors stem from a male patient under 10 years old who had a stem cell transplant for acute lymphoblastic leukemia, so the T cells may come from the graft donor.

This clonotype was observed at least ten times. V and J are TRBV13 and TRBJ2-4; TRBD2 aligns across 9 bases. The CDR3 length is 16 residues. V dropped 2 bases and J dropped 0; count of bases not matched to a gene: 2. Germline V gene data show CDR1 as PRHDT and CDR2 as FYEKMQ (reference sequence). The CDR3 reads CASSLKLAGAKNIQYF. Here the CDR3 DNA reads TGTGCCAGCAGCTTAAAACTAGCGGGAGCCAAAAACATTCAGTACTTC.

This chain connects TRBV5-1 to TRBJ2-7; D call uncertain. The V gene's germline CDR1 is SGHRS and CDR2 YFSETQ. Trimming stripped 4 bases from V and 2 bases from J, with 13 bases between. This CDR3 contains 14 residues. The CDR3 region is CASSLLTSPYEQYF. The CDR3 coding sequence is TGCGCCAGCAGCCTCCTGACATCCCCCTACGAGCAGTACTTC.

This chain links TRBV6-5 with TRBJ2-7; D perhaps matches TRBD1 (6 bases). The germline V and J ends were trimmed by 3 bases and 2 bases, with 11 bases remaining between them. CDR1 is MNHEY, CDR2 SVGAGI, per germline. The CDR3 spans 14 residues. The CDR3 sequence: CASSYTDSTYEQYF. The CDR3 coding sequence is TGTGCCAGCAGTTATACGGACAGTACCTACGAGCAGTACTTC.

This clonotype has ten or more counts. The chain combines TRBV28 with TRBJ2-1; perhaps TRBD2 as D (6 bases). The germline CDR1 and CDR2 sequences are MDHEN and SYDVKM. Trimming stripped 4 bases from V and 6 bases from J, with 13 bases between. CDR3 length: 14 residues. DNA of the CDR3: TGTGCCAGCAGTTCCGGAGGGCCGGGCAATGAGCAGTTCTTC. It translates to CASSSGGPGNEQFF.

This clonotype was observed a handful of times. The chain joins TRBV27 to TRBJ1-5; D may be TRBD1 (6 bases). This CDR3 contains 16 residues. Trimming shortened V by 2 bases and J by 0 bases, and 11 bases separated the two germline ends. From germline, CDR1 is MNHEY and CDR2 SMNVEV (reference sequence). CDR3 bases: TGTGCCAGCAGTTTACAGGGGCCGTATAGCAATCAGCCCCAGCATTTT. This codes for CASSLQGPYSNQPQHF.

This clonotype was seen a handful of times. The chain couples TRBV9 to TRBJ2-7, with D perhaps assigned TRBD1 or TRBD2 (5 bases each). The CDR3 loop spans 17 amino acids. Germline CDR1 SGDLS, CDR2 YYNGEE. Trimming removed 4 bases at V and 3 bases at J, with 23 bases between. The CDR3 loop reads CASSPTPTGTPRYEQYF. In nucleotides, the CDR3 is TGTGCCAGCAGCCCGACCCCCACCGGGACCCCTCGCTACGAGCAGTACTTC.

V is TRBV12-3 or TRBV12-4 and J is TRBJ2-1, with D perhaps matching TRBD2 (6 bases). This CDR3 has 13 amino acids. V was cut by 1 base and J by 9 bases, with 10 bases left in between. The CDR3 nucleotides are TGTGCCAGCAGTTTAGAAGTGGGAGGTGAGCAGTTCTTC. Its protein product is CASSLEVGGEQFF.

The V and J genes are TRBV7-3 and TRBJ2-1; the D gene could be TRBD1 or TRBD2 (5 bases each). Trimming took 2 bases from V and 5 from J, leaving 10 bases between them. This CDR3 has 14 amino acids. CDR1 is SGHTA, CDR2 FQGTGA, per germline. In nucleotides, the CDR3 is TGTGCCAGCAGCTTAGGGGGTAGCGACAATGAGCAGTTCTTC. Its translation: CASSLGGSDNEQFF.

The CDR3 DNA is TGTGCCAGCAGTATAAATCAGCCCCAGCATTTT. Translation gives CASSINQPQHF. The chain links TRBV28 to TRBJ1-5; no reliable D call. Germline V CDR1 and CDR2: MDHEN, SYDVKM. V was cut by 5 bases and J by 4 bases, with 3 bases left in between. This CDR3 comprises 11 residues.

This clonotype was seen at least ten times. The genes are TRBV12-3 or TRBV12-4 and TRBJ2-3; 7 nucleotides agree with TRBD2. J lost 3 bases, V lost 5 bases, and 11 bases had no gene match. The CDR3 has 16 residues. The CDR3, as DNA: TGTGCCAGCAGTCCTATCGCGGGAGAGGAGACAGATACGCAGTATTTT. It encodes CASSPIAGEETDTQYF.

This clonotype was detected only a few times. The V and J genes are TRBV12-3 or TRBV12-4 and TRBJ2-3; 14 nucleotides agree with TRBD2. J was trimmed by 1 base and V by 3 bases; bases with no gene match: 9. This CDR3 spans 19 amino acids. CDR3 region: CASSFLTPGLAGGTDTQYF. The DNA for the CDR3 is TGTGCCAGCAGTTTCCTGACTCCGGGACTAGCGGGAGGCACAGATACGCAGTATTTT.

The sample holds a few counts of this clonotype. The chain joins TRBV20-1 to TRBJ2-1, with TRBD2 identical over 15 bases. V trimming: 0 bases; J trimming: 7 bases; junction bases outside the gene matches: 7. Germline V gene lookup returns CDR1 DFQATT and CDR2 SNEGSKA (reference sequence). This CDR3 comprises 17 residues. CDR3: CSARESPGLAGGNEQFF. In DNA form, the CDR3 reads TGCAGTGCTAGAGAAAGCCCGGGACTAGCGGGGGGAAATGAGCAGTTCTTC.

This clonotype was counted ten times or more. CDR3 sequence reads: CASSLGQAEKLFF. The CDR3 DNA sequence: TGCGCCAGCAGCTTGGGACAGGCCGAAAAACTGTTTTTT. The chain uses TRBV5-1 and TRBJ1-4, with a weak D call TRBD1 (6 bases). The germline V gene encodes CDR1 SGHRS and CDR2 YFSETQ. V lost 0 bases and J lost 8, with 8 bases in between. The CDR3 spans 13 residues. The full variable domain, its missing parts supplied by reference TRBV5-1 and TRBJ1-4, is KAGVTQTPRYLIKTRGQQVTLSCSPISGHRSVSWYQQTPGQGLQFLFEYFSETQRNKGNFPGRFSGRQFSNSRSEMNVSTLELGDSALYLCASSLGQAEKLFFGSGTQLSVL.

This clonotype has ten or more counts. The chain carries TRBV12-3 or TRBV12-4 and TRBJ2-3; perhaps TRBD2 as D (5 bases). V was cut by 2 bases and J by 3 bases, with 6 bases left in between. The CDR3 contains 13 residues. The CDR3 here is CASSLLATDTQYF. CDR3 nucleotides: TGTGCCAGCAGTTTACTAGCAACAGATACGCAGTATTTT.

A few counts support this clonotype. The chain links TRBV4-1 to TRBJ1-1, with 8 bases lining up with TRBD1. The junction had 12 bases not matched to a gene; V was cut back by 1 base and J by 8 bases. This CDR3 has 16 amino acids. Germline V gene data show CDR1 as MGHRA and CDR2 as YSYEKL. The CDR3 coding sequence is TGCGCCAGCAGCCAAGTCCGGGACAGGCGTCCCGGGGAAGCTTTCTTT. Translation: CASSQVRDRRPGEAFF.

This clonotype was counted at least ten times. The chain is built from TRBV29-1 and TRBJ2-7; 13 nucleotides agree with TRBD2. The CDR3 totals 14 residues. Germline trimming cut 4 bases from V and 3 bases from J; bases unmatched to any gene: 3. Germline values: CDR1 SQVTM, CDR2 ANQGSEA. The DNA of the CDR3 is TGCAGCGTTGTGGGACTAGCGGGGTACTACGAGCAGTACTTC. Protein sequence: CSVVGLAGYYEQYF.

Many counts were recorded for this clonotype. The chain joins TRBV28 to TRBJ2-3, with 10 bases lining up with TRBD2. In germline, CDR1 is MDHEN, CDR2 SYDVKM. The J segment lost 2 bases and the V segment lost 3 bases, leaving 8 bases of the junction unmatched. This CDR3 is built from 17 residues. The CDR3, as DNA: TGTGCCAGCAGTTTCCTAGCGGGAGCGGGGGTCACAGATACGCAGTATTTT. This encodes CASSFLAGAGVTDTQYF.

CDR3 nucleotides: TGCAGTGCTCAAATGAGGTCGGGAGGAGGGGAGACCCAGTACTTC. This sequence encodes CSAQMRSGGGETQYF. The chain recombines TRBV20-1 with TRBJ2-5, with 7 nucleotides matching TRBD2. V lost 5 bases, J lost 5 bases, and 14 bases stayed unmatched. CDR3 length: 15 residues. Germline V gives CDR1 DFQATT, CDR2 SNEGSKA (reference sequence).

The DNA for the CDR3 is TGTGCCAGCAGCCAAGTCGGGTCGGGGGGCTTTGGAAACACCATATATTTT. This sequence encodes CASSQVGSGGFGNTIYF. The V call is TRBV4-2, the J call TRBJ1-3; maybe TRBD1 (6 bases). Looked up from germline, CDR1 is LGHNA and CDR2 is YNFKEQ. CDR3 size: 17 residues. V was pared by 1 base and J by 3 bases, with 16 bases between.

This clonotype has a count of ten or more. This chain joins TRBV28 and TRBJ2-1, with TRBD2 as a possible D gene (6 bases). CDR3 size: 13 residues. The V gene's germline CDR1 is MDHEN and CDR2 SYDVKM. Trimming removed 2 bases from V and 7 bases from J, with 9 bases in between. In DNA, the CDR3 is TGTGCCAGCAGTTTAATGGCGGGGAATGAGCAGTTCTTC. Encoded protein: CASSLMAGNEQFF.

This clonotype was counted many times. This sequence joins TRBV25-1 and TRBJ1-3; maybe TRBD1 (5 bases). The CDR3 extends over 14 amino acids. Germline CDR1 MGHDK, CDR2 SYGVNS. Between the trimmed V and J ends, which lost 7 bases and 4 bases, there was a span of 14 bases. CDR3 coding DNA: TGTGCCAGCACCGCGGGGGGGGGAGGAAACACCATATATTTT. Protein product: CASTAGGGGNTIYF.

This clonotype has at least ten counts. The CDR3 region has the DNA TGTGCCAGCAGTCAGAGTTACGAGCAGTACTTC. This sequence encodes CASSQSYEQYF. The V and J genes are TRBV3-1 and TRBJ2-7; D is uncertain. This CDR3 spans 11 amino acids. The germline V gene has CDR1 LGHDT and CDR2 YNNKEL (reference sequence). The ends were cut back, 6 bases at V and 4 bases at J, with 7 bases in the middle.

Here the CDR3 reads CASRKQDYSNQPQHF. In nucleotides, the CDR3 is TGTGCCTCAAGGAAACAGGATTATAGCAATCAGCCCCAGCATTTT. The chain couples TRBV28 to TRBJ1-5; possibly TRBD1 for D (5 bases). CDR3 length: 15 residues. Trimming removed 11 bases at V and 0 bases at J, with 17 bases between. CDR1 is MDHEN and CDR2 is SYDVKM in the germline V gene.

This clonotype was picked up a small number of times. The CDR3 loop is CASSLDSPGSPLHF. For the CDR3, the DNA is TGCGCCAGCAGCTTGGACAGCCCAGGTTCACCCCTCCACTTT. This chain uses TRBV5-1 with TRBJ1-6, with D uncertain. Trimming removed 0 bases from V and 9 bases from J, with 10 bases in between. Germline V gene data show CDR1 as SGHRS and CDR2 as YFSETQ. The CDR3 has 14 residues.

This clonotype was seen a few times. This chain's CDR3 is CASSIASGTEAFF. Here the CDR3 DNA reads TGTGCCAGTAGTATAGCGTCGGGCACTGAAGCTTTCTTT. This chain connects TRBV19 to TRBJ1-1, with no clear D. Germline V gene lookup returns CDR1 LNHDA and CDR2 SQIVND (reference sequence). The CDR3 has 13 amino acids. Trimming pared 1 base from V and 4 bases from J, leaving 7 bases between.

This rearrangement joins TRBV6-2 or TRBV6-3 to TRBJ2-2; D perhaps matches TRBD2 (5 bases). This CDR3 comprises 15 residues. Trimming took off 5 bases at V and 4 bases at J, with 14 bases between the two ends. From germline, CDR1 is MNHEY and CDR2 SVGEGT. CDR3 in DNA: TGTGCCAGCAGTGGGAGACATAGCCCCACCGGGGAGCTGTTTTTT. It translates to CASSGRHSPTGELFF.

This clonotype was seen at least ten times. The rearrangement links TRBV5-1 to TRBJ2-3, with 7 bases that match TRBD1. With V trimmed by 2 bases and J by 1 base, 7 bases remained unmatched. Germline V gene data show CDR1 as SGHRS and CDR2 as YFSETQ. The CDR3 is made up of 16 amino acids. Here the CDR3 DNA reads TGCGCCAGCAGCTTTAGACAGGGTGGTGGCACAGATACGCAGTATTTT. Translation gives CASSFRQGGGTDTQYF.

The DNA of the CDR3 is TGTGCCAGCAGCTTAAACCAAGTCCCCCTGGTAGCGGGAGTTACAGATACGCAGTATTTT. As protein: CASSLNQVPLVAGVTDTQYF. The V call is TRBV7-3, the J call TRBJ2-3, with 9 bases that match TRBD2. With V trimmed by 1 base and J by 3 bases, 17 bases remained unmatched. CDR1 SGHTA and CDR2 FQGTGA come from the germline V gene. The CDR3 contains 20 residues.

This clonotype was detected many times. The CDR3 DNA reads as TGTGCCAGCAGTTTTGCCGGAGGGGCGTTCTCCTACGAGCAGTACTTC. Its protein is CASSFAGGAFSYEQYF. J is TRBJ2-7 and V is TRBV12-3 or TRBV12-4; possible D gene TRBD2, 6 bases. There are 16 residues in the CDR3. V shed 3 bases and J shed 0 bases, with 15 bases lying between them.

The genes are TRBV20-1 and TRBJ2-1, with 11 bases matching TRBD2. The CDR3 loop spans 17 amino acids. The V gene end was trimmed by 1 base and the J gene end by 7 bases; junction bases not matched to a gene: 12. Germline CDR1 DFQATT, CDR2 SNEGSKA (reference sequence). The CDR3 DNA sequence: TGCAGTGCTAGAGGGCTGTCTAGCGGGAGGACGGGTAATGAGCAGTTCTTC. Protein product: CSARGLSSGRTGNEQFF.